The sequence of this T cell receptor beta chain was determined in a study of response to subunit inactivated influenza vaccine. TCRdb reanalysed the RT-PCR reads using MiXCR and keeps one entry per CDR3 protein. The sample records fewer than 400,000 distinct CDR3 sequences, less than 25% being singletons. Study-wide findings and caveats: There was a suggestion from the authors that each seasonal influenza vaccination recruits few new T cells.

This CDR3 has 16 residues. Trimming took off 4 bases at V and 4 bases at J, with 16 bases between the two ends. As regards this clonotype: Its antigen remains unidentified.

This chain joins TRBV23-1 and TRBJ2-2, with a tentative D call TRBD2 (7 bases). TRBV23-1 is classed as an ORF, of uncertain function. This clonotype originated in a man aged 50-75 years who received an inactivated influenza vaccine. Sample: PBMCs from blood, taken 21 months after vaccination. The CDR3 loop reads CASSRRRGGPTGELFF. The CDR3, as DNA: TGCGCCAGCAGTCGGAGGAGGGGGGGGCCCACCGGGGAGCTGTTTTTT.